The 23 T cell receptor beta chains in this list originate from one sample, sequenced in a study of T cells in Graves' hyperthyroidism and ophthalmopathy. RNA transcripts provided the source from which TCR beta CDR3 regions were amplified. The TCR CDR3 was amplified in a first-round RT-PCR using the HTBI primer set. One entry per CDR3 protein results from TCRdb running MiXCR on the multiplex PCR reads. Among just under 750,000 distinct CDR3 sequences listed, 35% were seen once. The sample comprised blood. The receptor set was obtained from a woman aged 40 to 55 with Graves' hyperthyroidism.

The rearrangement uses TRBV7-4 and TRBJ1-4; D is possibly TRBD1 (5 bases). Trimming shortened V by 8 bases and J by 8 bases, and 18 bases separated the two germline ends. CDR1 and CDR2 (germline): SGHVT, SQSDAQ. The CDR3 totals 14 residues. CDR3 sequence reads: CASSRAGSDEKLFF. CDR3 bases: TGTGCCAGCTCACGGGCAGGGTCCGACGAAAAACTGTTTTTT.

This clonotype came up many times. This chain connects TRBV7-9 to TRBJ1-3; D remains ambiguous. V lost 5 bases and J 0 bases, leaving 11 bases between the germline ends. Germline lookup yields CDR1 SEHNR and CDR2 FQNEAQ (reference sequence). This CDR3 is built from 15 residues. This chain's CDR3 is CASSPTQFSGNTIYF. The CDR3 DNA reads TGTGCCAGCAGCCCGACCCAGTTCTCTGGAAACACCATATATTTT.

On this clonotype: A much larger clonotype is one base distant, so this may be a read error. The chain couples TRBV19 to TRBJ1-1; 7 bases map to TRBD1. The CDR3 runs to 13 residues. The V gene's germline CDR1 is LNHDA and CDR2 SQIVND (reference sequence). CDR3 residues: CASREGATTQAFF. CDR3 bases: TGTGCCAGTAGGGAGGGGGCGACCACTCAAGCTTTCTTT.

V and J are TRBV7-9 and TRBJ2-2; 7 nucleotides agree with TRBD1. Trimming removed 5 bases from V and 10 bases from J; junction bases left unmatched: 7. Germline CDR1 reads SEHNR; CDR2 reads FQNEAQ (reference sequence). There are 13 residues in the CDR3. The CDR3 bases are TGTGCCAGCAGCACCGGACAGGCCCAGGAGCTGTTTTTT. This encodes CASSTGQAQELFF.

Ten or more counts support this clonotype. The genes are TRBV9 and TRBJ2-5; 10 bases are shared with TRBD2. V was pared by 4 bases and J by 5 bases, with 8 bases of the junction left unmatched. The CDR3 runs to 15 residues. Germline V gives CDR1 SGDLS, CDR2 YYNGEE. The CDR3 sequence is CASSIRGLAMETQYF. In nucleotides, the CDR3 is TGTGCCAGCAGCATACGGGGACTAGCGATGGAGACCCAGTACTTC. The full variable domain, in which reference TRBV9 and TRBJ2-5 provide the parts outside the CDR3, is DSGVTQTPKHLITATGQRVTLRCSPRSGDLSVYWYQQSLDQGLQFLIQYYNGEERAKGNILERFSAQQFPDLHSELNLSSLELGDSALYFCASSIRGLAMETQYFGPGTRLLVL.

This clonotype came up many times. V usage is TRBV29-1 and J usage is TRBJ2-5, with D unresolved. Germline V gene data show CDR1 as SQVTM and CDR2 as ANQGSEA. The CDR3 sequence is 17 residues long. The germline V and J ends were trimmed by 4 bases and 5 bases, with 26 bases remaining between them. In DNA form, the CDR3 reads TGCAGCGTTGTTGTGTTTTGGGGTGGAAGAGACATGGAGACCCAGTACTTC. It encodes CSVVVFWGGRDMETQYF.

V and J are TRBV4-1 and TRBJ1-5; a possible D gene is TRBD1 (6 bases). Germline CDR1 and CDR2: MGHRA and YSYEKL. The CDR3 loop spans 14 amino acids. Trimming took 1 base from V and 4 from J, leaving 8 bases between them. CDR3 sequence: CASSQVTGNQPQHF. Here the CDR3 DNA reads TGCGCCAGCAGCCAAGTAACAGGGAATCAGCCCCAGCATTTT.

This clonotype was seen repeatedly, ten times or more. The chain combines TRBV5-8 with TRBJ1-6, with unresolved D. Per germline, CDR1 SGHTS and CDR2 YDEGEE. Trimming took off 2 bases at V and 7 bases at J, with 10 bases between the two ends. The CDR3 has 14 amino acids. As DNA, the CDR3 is TGTGCCAGCAGCTTCGTAGACGAGAATTCACCCCTCCACTTT. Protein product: CASSFVDENSPLHF. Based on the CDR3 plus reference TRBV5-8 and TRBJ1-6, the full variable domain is EAGVTQSPTHLIKTRGQQATLRCSPISGHTSVYWYQQALGLGLQFLLWYDEGEERNRGNFPPRFSGRQFPNYSSELNVNALELEDSALYLCASSFVDENSPLHFGNGTRLTVT.

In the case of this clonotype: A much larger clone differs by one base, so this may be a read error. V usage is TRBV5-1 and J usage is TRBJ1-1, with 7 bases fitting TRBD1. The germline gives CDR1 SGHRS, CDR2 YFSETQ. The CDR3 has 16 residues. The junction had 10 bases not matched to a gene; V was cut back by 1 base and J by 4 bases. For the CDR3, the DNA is TGCGCCAGCAGCTTGAGACAGGGACAAGGGAGCACTGAAGCTTTCTTT. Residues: CASSLRQGQGSTEAFF.

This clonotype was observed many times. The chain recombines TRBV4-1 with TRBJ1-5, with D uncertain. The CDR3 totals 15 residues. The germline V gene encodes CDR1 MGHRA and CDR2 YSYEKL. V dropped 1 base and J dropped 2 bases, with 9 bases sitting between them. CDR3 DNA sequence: TGCGCCAGCAGCCAAGGAGACCGGGGCAATCAGCCCCAGCATTTT. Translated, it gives CASSQGDRGNQPQHF.

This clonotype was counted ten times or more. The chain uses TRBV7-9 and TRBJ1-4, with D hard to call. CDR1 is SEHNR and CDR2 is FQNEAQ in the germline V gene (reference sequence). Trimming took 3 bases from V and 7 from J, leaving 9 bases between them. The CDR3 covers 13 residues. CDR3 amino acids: CASSFGRAEKLFF. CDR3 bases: TGTGCCAGCAGCTTTGGTAGGGCTGAAAAACTGTTTTTT.

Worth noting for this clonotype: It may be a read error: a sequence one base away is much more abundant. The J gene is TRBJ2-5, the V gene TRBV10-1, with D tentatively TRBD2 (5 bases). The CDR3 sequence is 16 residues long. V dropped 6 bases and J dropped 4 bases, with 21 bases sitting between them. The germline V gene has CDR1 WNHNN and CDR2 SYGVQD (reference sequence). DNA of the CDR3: TGCGCCAGCAGCCCCGTTACCGGGGTCGGATCAGAGACCCAGTACTTC. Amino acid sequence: CASSPVTGVGSETQYF.

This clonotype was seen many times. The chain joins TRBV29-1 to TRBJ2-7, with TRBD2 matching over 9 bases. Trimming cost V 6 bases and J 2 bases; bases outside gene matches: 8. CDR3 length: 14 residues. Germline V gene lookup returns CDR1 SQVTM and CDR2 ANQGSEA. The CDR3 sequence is CSVATGGRAYEQYF. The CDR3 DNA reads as TGCAGCGTCGCCACGGGCGGGAGGGCCTACGAGCAGTACTTC.

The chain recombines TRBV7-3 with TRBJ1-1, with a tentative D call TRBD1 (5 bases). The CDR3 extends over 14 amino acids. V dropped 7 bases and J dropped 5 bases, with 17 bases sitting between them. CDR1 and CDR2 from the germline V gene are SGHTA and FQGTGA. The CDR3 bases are TGTGCCAGCACCTCGCCCGGGGGGGGAACTGAAGCTTTCTTT. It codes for CASTSPGGGTEAFF.

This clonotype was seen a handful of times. CDR3 bases: TGCGCCAGCAGCCAGGGACAGGGGATCGGAGAGACTGAAGCTTTCTTT. Translating it yields CASSQGQGIGETEAFF. The rearrangement links TRBV5-1 to TRBJ1-1; 10 bases align to TRBD1. This CDR3 is 16 amino acids long. Germline lookup yields CDR1 SGHRS and CDR2 YFSETQ. V was pared by 4 bases and J by 5 bases, with 11 bases of the junction left unmatched. Full variable domain (outside the CDR3, taken from reference TRBV5-1 and TRBJ1-1): KAGVTQTPRYLIKTRGQQVTLSCSPISGHRSVSWYQQTPGQGLQFLFEYFSETQRNKGNFPGRFSGRQFSNSRSEMNVSTLELGDSALYLCASSQGQGIGETEAFFGQGTRLTVV.

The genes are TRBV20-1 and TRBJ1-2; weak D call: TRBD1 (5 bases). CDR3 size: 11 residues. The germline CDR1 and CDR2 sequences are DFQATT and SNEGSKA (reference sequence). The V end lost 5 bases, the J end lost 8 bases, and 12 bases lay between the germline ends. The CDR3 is CSAEDGDGYTF. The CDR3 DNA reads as TGCAGTGCTGAGGACGGGGACGGCTACACCTTC.

The CDR3 loop reads CASSGEREGRSYEQYF. The CDR3 bases are TGTGCCAGCAGCGGGGAGCGGGAGGGACGCTCCTACGAGCAGTACTTC. The V call is TRBV6-5, the J call TRBJ2-7; 10 nucleotides align to TRBD2. Losses at the gene ends were 6 bases for V and 0 bases for J; bases not matched to a gene: 8. Germline V CDR1 and CDR2: MNHEY, SVGAGI. The length of the CDR3 is 16 residues.

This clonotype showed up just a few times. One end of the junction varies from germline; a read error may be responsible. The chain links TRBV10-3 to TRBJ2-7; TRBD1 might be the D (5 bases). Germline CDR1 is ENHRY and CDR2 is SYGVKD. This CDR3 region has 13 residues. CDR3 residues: CASSSWGGAEQYF. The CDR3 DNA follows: TGTGCCAGCAGTTCCTGGGGTGGGGCCGAGCAGTACTTC.

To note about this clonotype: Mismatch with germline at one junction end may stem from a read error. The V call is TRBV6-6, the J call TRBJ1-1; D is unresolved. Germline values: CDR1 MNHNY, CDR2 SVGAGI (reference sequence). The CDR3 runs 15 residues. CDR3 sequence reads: CVSSYPETGNTEAFF. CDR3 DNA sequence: TGTGTCAGCAGTTATCCAGAGACGGGGAACACTGAAGCTTTCTTT.

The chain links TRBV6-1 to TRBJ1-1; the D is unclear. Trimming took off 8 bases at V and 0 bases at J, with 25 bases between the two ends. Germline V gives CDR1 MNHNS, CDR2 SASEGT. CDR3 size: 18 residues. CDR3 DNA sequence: TGTGCCAGCGGAGTCAGAAGGGCCCTAGTACAAATGAACACTGAAGCTTTCTTT. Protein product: CASGVRRALVQMNTEAFF.

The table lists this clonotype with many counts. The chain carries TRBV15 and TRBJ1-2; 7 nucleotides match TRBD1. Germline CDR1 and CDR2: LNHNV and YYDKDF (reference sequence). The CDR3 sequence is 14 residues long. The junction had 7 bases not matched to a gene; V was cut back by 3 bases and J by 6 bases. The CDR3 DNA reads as TGTGCCACCAGCAGGGATCGCGACAGGGATGGCTACACCTTC. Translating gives CATSRDRDRDGYTF.

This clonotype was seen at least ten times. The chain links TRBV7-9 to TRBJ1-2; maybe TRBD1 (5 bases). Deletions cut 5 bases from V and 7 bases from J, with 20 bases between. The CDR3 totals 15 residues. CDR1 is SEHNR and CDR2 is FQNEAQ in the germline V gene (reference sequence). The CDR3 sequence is CASSPIGAASGGYTF. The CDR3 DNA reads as TGTGCCAGCAGCCCAATTGGGGCAGCATCAGGTGGCTACACCTTC.

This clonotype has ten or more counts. As DNA, the CDR3 is TGTGCCAGCAGCATACCCCCCTCCTACGAGCAGTACTTC. The encoded protein is CASSIPPSYEQYF. The rearrangement joins TRBV7-9 to TRBJ2-7; D call uncertain. This CDR3 contains 13 residues. Germline V gene sequence: CDR1 SEHNR, CDR2 FQNEAQ (reference sequence). The germline V and J ends were trimmed by 5 bases and 0 bases, with 8 bases remaining between them.